This T cell receptor (beta chain) was sequenced in a study of T cell responses to AZD1222 COVID-19 vaccine. V lost 10 bases to trimming and J lost 3 bases; unmatched junction nucleotides: 5. The CDR3 spans 13 residues. CDR1 is MNHEY and CDR2 is SMNVEV in the germline V gene (reference sequence). This clone was counted only a few times. Its antigen is not identified. Notes on the study in general: The study found vaccine-associated CD4 TCRs spanning spike, dominant at 160-218 and 743-854. Recipients of AZD1222 seropositive at baseline numbered only five or six. Spike-specific TCR breadth and depth rose after two AZD1222 doses.

The assay was immunoSEQ multiplex PCR, and TCRdb's table has in-frame clones only and misses some. The top ten clones hold roughly 4.4% of a sample with about 160,000 clones, about 92% of them seen once. The TCR was taken from an adult in good health. This chain joins TRBV27 and TRBJ2-7; 11 bases are a match to TRBD2. Here the sequenced sample was peripheral blood, taken on day 0 of MenACWY control vaccination. CDR3 DNA sequence: TGTGCCACCCTAGCGGGGGGTAGCTACGAGCAGTACTTC. It is translated as CATLAGGSYEQYF.